These T cell receptor beta chains were read from a single sample in a study of T cell repertoires in cytomegalovirus infection. Each CDR3 protein gets one entry after TCRdb re-called the reads with MiXCR. The data show about 360,000 distinct CDR3 sequences, about a sixth seen once. Sample: PBMCs. All receptors come from a human donor in good health (CMV status not recorded). Some clones in this sample may be carry-over from other donors' samples. Both conserved end residues are part of each CDR3. Fields, in order: clone size, V gene, D gene, J gene, CDR3 DNA, CDR3 protein. D genes are given only for firm matches. The size field is filled for only some rows; it gives once, few, many or a size class.

NA	TRBV7-2	TRBD2	TRBJ2-3	TGTGCCAGCAGCCCACGACACGGCGGGGGGGCTAGCACAGATACGCAGTATTTT	CASSPRHGGGASTDTQYF
NA	TRBV7-2	TRBD2	TRBJ2-2	TGTGCCAGCAGCCCCCGATGGGGGGGGACCGGGGAGCTGTTTTTT	CASSPRWGGTGELFF
NA	TRBV7-6	NA	TRBJ2-3	TGTGCCAGCAGCTTGTTACAACCCCTCCCTAGCACAGATACGCAGTATTTT	CASSLLQPLPSTDTQYF
NA	TRBV12-3/TRBV12-4	NA	TRBJ1-1	TGTGCCAGCAGTACCACCCTCCGGGGCGGGGACACTGAAGCTTTCTTT	CASSTTLRGGDTEAFF
many	TRBV7-2	TRBD2	TRBJ2-3	TGTGCCAGCAGCGCCGGGACTAGCGGGAACACAGATACGCAGTATTTT	CASSAGTSGNTDTQYF
few	TRBV6-1	NA	TRBJ1-1	TGTGCCAGCAGTCCCCGACCGAGGAACACTGAAGCTTTCTTT	CASSPRPRNTEAFF
NA	TRBV4-2	NA	TRBJ2-1	TGTGCCAGCAGCCCTTGGGTTGGCCCTAGCTCCTACAATGAGCAGTTCTTC	CASSPWVGPSSYNEQFF
many	TRBV7-2	NA	TRBJ2-3	TGTGCCAGCAGCACCGGACTTAAGGCGGATACGCAGTATTTT	CASSTGLKADTQYF
NA	TRBV6-5	TRBD1	TRBJ2-7	TGTGCCAGCAGCACCGGGACAGAGATTACCTACGAGCAGTACTTC	CASSTGTEITYEQYF
few	TRBV24-1	TRBD2	TRBJ2-3	TGTGCCACCAGTGGGACTAGCGGAGGCACAGATACGCAGTATTTT	CATSGTSGGTDTQYF
many	TRBV11-2	TRBD2	TRBJ2-5	TGTGCCAGCAGCGCTAGCGGGGGAAGAGGGGAGACCCAGTACTTC	CASSASGGRGETQYF
many	TRBV7-2	NA	TRBJ1-6	TGTGCCAGCAGCTTACTACAGGGCAATTCACCCCTCCACTTT	CASSLLQGNSPLHF
once	TRBV12-3/TRBV12-4	TRBD1	TRBJ2-5	TGTGCCAGCAGTTCGGGACAGAGGCTTTCGCAAGAGACCCAGTACTTC	CASSSGQRLSQETQYF
few	TRBV5-1	NA	TRBJ1-3	TGCGCCAGCAGCGCGACAGTCTCTGGAAACACCATATATTTT	CASSATVSGNTIYF
many	TRBV7-2	NA	TRBJ1-1	TGTGCCAGCAGCTTCGTCGTTCCGAACACTGAAGCTTTCTTT	CASSFVVPNTEAFF
NA	TRBV29-1	NA	TRBJ2-5	TGCAGCGTTGTCGGCAGGGAGGAGACCCAGTACTTC	CSVVGREETQYF
many	TRBV7-2	NA	TRBJ2-3	TGTGCCAGCAGTGCGGGCCCCTACCAAAACACAGATACGCAGTATTTT	CASSAGPYQNTDTQYF
few	TRBV7-6	NA	TRBJ1-1	TGTGCCAGCAGCGCAAGGGCGACAACTGAAGCTTTCTTT	CASSARATTEAFF
many	TRBV12-3/TRBV12-4	NA	TRBJ1-1	TGTGCCAGCAGTCCGAACAGGGCGATGAACACTGAAGCTTTCTTT	CASSPNRAMNTEAFF
NA	TRBV7-2	NA	TRBJ2-4	TGTGCCAGCAGCTTAGCGGGACGCGGACAAAACATTCAGTACTTC	CASSLAGRGQNIQYF
NA	TRBV28	NA	TRBJ1-3	TGTGCCAGCAGACCACAGATTTCTGGAAACACCATATATTTT	CASRPQISGNTIYF
NA	TRBV29-1	TRBD1	TRBJ2-3	TGCAGCGTTGAAGGGGGACAGAGCACAGATACGCAGTATTTT	CSVEGGQSTDTQYF